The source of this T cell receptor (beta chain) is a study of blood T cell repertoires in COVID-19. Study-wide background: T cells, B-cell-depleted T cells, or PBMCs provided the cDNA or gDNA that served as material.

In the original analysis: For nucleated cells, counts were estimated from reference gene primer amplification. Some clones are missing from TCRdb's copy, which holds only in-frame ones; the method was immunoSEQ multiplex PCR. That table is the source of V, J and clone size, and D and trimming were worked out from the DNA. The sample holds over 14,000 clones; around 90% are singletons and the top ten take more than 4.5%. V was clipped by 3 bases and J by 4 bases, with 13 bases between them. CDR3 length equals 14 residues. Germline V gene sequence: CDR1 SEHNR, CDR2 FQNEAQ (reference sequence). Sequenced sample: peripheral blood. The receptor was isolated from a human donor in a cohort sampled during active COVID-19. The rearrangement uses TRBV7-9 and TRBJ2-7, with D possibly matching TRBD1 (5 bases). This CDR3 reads CASSFDRSFYEQYF. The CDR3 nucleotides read TGTGCCAGCAGCTTCGACAGATCCTTTTACGAGCAGTACTTC.